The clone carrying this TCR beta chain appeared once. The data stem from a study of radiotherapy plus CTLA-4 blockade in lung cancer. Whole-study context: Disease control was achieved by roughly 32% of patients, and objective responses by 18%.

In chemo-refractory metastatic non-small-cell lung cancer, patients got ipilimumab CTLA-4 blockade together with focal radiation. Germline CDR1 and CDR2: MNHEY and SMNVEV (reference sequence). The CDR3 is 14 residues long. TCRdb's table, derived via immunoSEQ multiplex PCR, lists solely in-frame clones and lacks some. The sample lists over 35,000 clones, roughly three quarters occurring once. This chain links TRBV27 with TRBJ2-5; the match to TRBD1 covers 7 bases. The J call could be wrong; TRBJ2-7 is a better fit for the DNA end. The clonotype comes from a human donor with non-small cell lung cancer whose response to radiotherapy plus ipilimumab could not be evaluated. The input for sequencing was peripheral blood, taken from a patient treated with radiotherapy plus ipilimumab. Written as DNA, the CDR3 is TGTGCCAGCAGTACCCACGGACAGGTTTACGAGCAGTACTTC. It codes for CASSTHGQVYEQYF.